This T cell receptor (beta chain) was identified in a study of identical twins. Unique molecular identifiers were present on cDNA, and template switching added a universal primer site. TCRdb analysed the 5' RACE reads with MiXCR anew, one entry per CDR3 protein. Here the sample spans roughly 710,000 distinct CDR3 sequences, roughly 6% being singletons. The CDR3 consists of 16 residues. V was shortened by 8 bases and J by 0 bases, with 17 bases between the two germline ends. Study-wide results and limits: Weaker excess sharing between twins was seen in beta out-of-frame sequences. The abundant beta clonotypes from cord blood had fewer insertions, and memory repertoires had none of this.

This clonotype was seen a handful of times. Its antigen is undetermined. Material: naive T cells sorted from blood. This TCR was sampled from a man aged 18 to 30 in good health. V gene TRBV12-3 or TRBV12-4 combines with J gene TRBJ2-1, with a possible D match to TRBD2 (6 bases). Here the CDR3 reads CASSPGGTLSYNEQFF. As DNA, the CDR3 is TGTGCCAGCTCCCCCGGCGGGACCCTCTCCTACAATGAGCAGTTCTTC.